One sample yielded the 22 T cell receptor beta chains listed below, sequenced in a study of T cell repertoires in cytomegalovirus infection. TCRdb processed the reads anew with MiXCR; each CDR3 protein has one entry. Altogether about 680,000 distinct CDR3 sequences are present, less than 25% being singletons, with the ten largest covering approximately 8.2%. Specimen: CD8+ T cells from PBMCs. Receptors originate from a human donor in good health (CMV status not recorded). Some clones in this sample may be carry-over from other donors' samples.

This clonotype came up a few times. The chain employs TRBV7-9 and TRBJ1-1; 9 nucleotides line up with TRBD1. Germline loops: CDR1 SEHNR, CDR2 FQNEAQ (reference sequence). The CDR3 covers 15 residues. V lost 4 bases, J lost 4 bases, and 7 bases stayed unmatched. CDR3 amino acids: CASSSRTGETTEAFF. CDR3 DNA sequence: TGTGCCAGCAGCTCGCGGACAGGGGAGACCACTGAAGCTTTCTTT. Full variable domain (rest looked up from reference TRBV7-9 and TRBJ1-1): DTGVSQNPRHKITKRGQNVTFRCDPISEHNRLYWYRQTLGQGPEFLTYFQNEAQLEKSRLLSDRFSAERPKGSFSTLEIQRTEQGDSAMYLCASSSRTGETTEAFFGQGTRLTVV.

The table lists this clonotype with a few counts. The junction departs from the called germline gene at one end, perhaps through a read error. The chain recombines TRBV7-7 with TRBJ2-3; either TRBD1 or TRBD2 may supply D (6 bases each). This CDR3 has 16 residues. The V gene's germline CDR1 is SSHAT and CDR2 FNYEAQ (reference sequence). The CDR3 DNA reads TGTGCTAGCAGCTTAGCCGCCGGGGGCGGCACAGATACGCAGTATTTT. Translating gives CASSLAAGGGTDTQYF.

This clonotype was detected ten times or more. The CDR3, as DNA: TGTGCCAGCAGCTTAGCTAGCGGGGGGGCCATGGAGACCCAGTACTTC. Amino acid sequence: CASSLASGGAMETQYF. The gene calls are TRBV7-2 and TRBJ2-5, with 11 bases matching TRBD2. The CDR3 extends over 16 amino acids. The germline CDR1 and CDR2 sequences are SGHTA and FQGNSA. V trimming: 0 bases; J trimming: 5 bases; junction bases outside the gene matches: 5.

The chain uses TRBV7-6 and TRBJ2-5; 10 bases agree with TRBD2. CDR3 length: 17 amino acids. CDR1 and CDR2 (germline): SGHVS, FNYEAQ. With V trimmed by 5 bases and J by 1 base, 10 bases remained unmatched. CDR3 residues: CASSHPLSGGTQETQYF. The CDR3 DNA follows: TGTGCCAGCAGCCACCCGCTTAGCGGGGGGACCCAAGAGACCCAGTACTTC.

The chain has TRBV20-1 and TRBJ2-2; D gene unclear. Trimming shortened V by 0 bases and J by 0 bases, and 5 bases separated the two germline ends. The CDR3 is 14 residues long. Per the germline V gene, CDR1 is DFQATT and CDR2 is SNEGSKA (reference sequence). The chain's CDR3 is CSARDPANTGELFF. CDR3 sequence (DNA): TGCAGTGCTAGAGATCCCGCGAACACCGGGGAGCTGTTTTTT.

The chain employs TRBV20-1 and TRBJ1-1; D is unresolved. The V gene's germline CDR1 is DFQATT and CDR2 SNEGSKA (reference sequence). The CDR3 is made up of 13 amino acids. Trimming removed 1 base from V and 7 bases from J, with 13 bases in between. The CDR3 DNA follows: TGCAGTGCTAGAGCATCCGGCGGGGTTGAAGCTTTCTTT. Translation gives CSARASGGVEAFF.

This clonotype was seen ten or more times. V gene TRBV7-9 combines with J gene TRBJ1-6; possible D gene TRBD1, 6 bases. Germline V CDR1 and CDR2: SEHNR, FQNEAQ (reference sequence). There are 15 residues in the CDR3. V was cut by 4 bases and J by 8 bases, with 15 bases left in between. Here the CDR3 reads CASSSDREGYSPLHF. As DNA, the CDR3 is TGTGCCAGCAGCTCGGACAGAGAGGGGTATTCACCCCTCCACTTT.

There are a few counts of this clonotype. The chain carries TRBV5-6 and TRBJ2-1; D is possibly TRBD2 (6 bases). V was shortened by 6 bases and J by 3 bases, with 16 bases between the two germline ends. Germline-derived CDR1 and CDR2 are SGHDT and YYEEEE. This CDR3 comprises 15 residues. In nucleotides, the CDR3 is TGTGCCAGCACCCACCGGGACTCCCGCTACAATGAGCAGTTCTTC. It encodes CASTHRDSRYNEQFF.

As to this clonotype: One base away lies a much larger clone, so this may be a sequencing read error. J is TRBJ1-1 and V is TRBV6-8; TRBD1 matches 10 bases. CDR1 is MNHGY, CDR2 SAAAGT, per germline. This CDR3 has 14 residues. CDR3 bases: TGTGTCAGCAGTTCGGACAGGGGGAGGACTGAAGCTTTCTTT. It codes for CVSSSDRGRTEAFF.

Remarks on this clonotype: At one of its ends the junction is not consistent with the germline gene, which may arise from a read error. The chain uses TRBV14 and TRBJ2-1, with 7 bases aligning to TRBD1. The CDR3 runs 15 residues. Germline V gene data show CDR1 as SGHDN and CDR2 as FVKESK. CDR3 in DNA: TGTGCCAGCAACCAAGACAGGGCTCTACGCAATGAGCAGTTCTTC. Its translation: CASNQDRALRNEQFF.

In this sample, this clonotype turned up a few times. The rearrangement joins TRBV27 to TRBJ1-1; D not resolved. V lost 6 bases, J lost 1 base, and 9 bases lay in between. CDR3 length equals 13 residues. Germline V gives CDR1 MNHEY, CDR2 SMNVEV (reference sequence). Here the CDR3 reads CASSKTKNTEAFF. The DNA for the CDR3 is TGTGCCAGCAGCAAGACAAAGAACACTGAAGCTTTCTTT.

This clonotype has more than one count but fewer than ten. The chain couples TRBV7-9 to TRBJ1-1, with TRBD1 as a possible D gene (6 bases). Germline CDR1 reads SEHNR; CDR2 reads FQNEAQ (reference sequence). Trimming cost V 5 bases and J 6 bases, with 13 bases left between them. CDR3 length equals 13 residues. Written as DNA, the CDR3 is TGTGCCAGCAGCCGAATTCGGACAGCTGAAGCTTTCTTT. Translation: CASSRIRTAEAFF.

This clonotype occurred many times. The rearrangement links TRBV7-2 to TRBJ2-3, with 9 bases lining up with TRBD2. Germline V gives CDR1 SGHTA, CDR2 FQGNSA. CDR3 length: 15 residues. V was clipped by 3 bases and J by 4 bases; unmatched bases: 5. The CDR3 loop reads CASSFWRGGADTQYF. CDR3 in DNA: TGTGCCAGCAGCTTTTGGCGGGGGGGCGCAGATACGCAGTATTTT.

This clonotype was seen a handful of times. The gene calls are TRBV19 and TRBJ2-1; TRBD1 matches at 9 bases. Trimming took 3 bases from V and 4 from J; bases not matched to a gene: 4. The CDR3 is made up of 15 amino acids. Germline assignment: CDR1 LNHDA and CDR2 SQIVND (reference sequence). The CDR3 is CASSILGQGYNEQFF. DNA of the CDR3: TGTGCCAGTAGTATTCTAGGACAGGGGTACAATGAGCAGTTCTTC.

This clonotype was counted once. A clone one base away is much larger, so this may be a read error. The rearrangement links TRBV7-2 to TRBJ2-1; maybe TRBD2 (5 bases). This CDR3 has 14 amino acids. Germline lookup yields CDR1 SGHTA and CDR2 FQGNSA. In nucleotides, the CDR3 is TGTGTCAGCAGCTTAGCGCTCAGGATTGATGAGCAGTTCTTC. This gives the protein CVSSLALRIDEQFF.

This clonotype has just a few counts. This chain joins TRBV6-2 or TRBV6-3 and TRBJ2-5, with D perhaps TRBD2 (6 bases). V was clipped by 8 bases and J by 4 bases, with 14 bases between them. The CDR3 has 13 residues. In germline, CDR1 is MNHEY, CDR2 SVGEGT. The CDR3 DNA is TGTGCCAGCTGCCTCGGGGGAGGAGAGACCCAGTACTTC. It is translated as CASCLGGGETQYF.

This chain joins TRBV29-1 and TRBJ2-1; 11 nucleotides agree with TRBD1. The V and J ends lost 7 bases and 9 bases, in that order; junction bases with no gene match: 8. Germline V gene lookup returns CDR1 SQVTM and CDR2 ANQGSEA. This CDR3 has 13 amino acids. CDR3 DNA sequence: TGCAGCGAGACGGACAGGGGGCTGGGTGAGCAGTTCTTC. It encodes CSETDRGLGEQFF.

This clonotype was counted only a few times. V gene TRBV28 combines with J gene TRBJ1-1; a possible D gene is TRBD1 (5 bases). V lost 6 bases to trimming and J lost 1 base, with 12 bases between them. The CDR3 totals 14 residues. The germline V gene has CDR1 MDHEN and CDR2 SYDVKM. In DNA, the CDR3 is TGTGCCAGCAGCCAGACAGAAGAGAACACTGAAGCTTTCTTT. Translated: CASSQTEENTEAFF.

The chain couples TRBV20-1 to TRBJ2-2; TRBD1 matches 7 bases. Trimming at V came to 3 bases and at J to 0 bases, leaving 4 bases not matched to a gene. Germline CDR1 and CDR2: DFQATT and SNEGSKA (reference sequence). The CDR3 is made up of 15 amino acids. CDR3 sequence reads: CSASPRGPNTGELFF. DNA of the CDR3: TGCAGTGCTAGTCCAAGGGGGCCGAACACCGGGGAGCTGTTTTTT.

The V gene is TRBV9, the J gene TRBJ2-1; tentative D call: TRBD2 (5 bases). Germline V gene sequence: CDR1 SGDLS, CDR2 YYNGEE. This CDR3 is 17 amino acids long. V was shortened by 4 bases and J by 3 bases, with 20 bases between the two germline ends. The CDR3 reads CASSLPITVGDYNEQFF. The CDR3, as DNA: TGTGCCAGCAGCTTACCCATTACGGTGGGAGACTACAATGAGCAGTTCTTC.

This clonotype was observed a few times. The chain combines TRBV6-2 or TRBV6-3 with TRBJ2-1; maybe TRBD2 (5 bases). This CDR3 spans 14 amino acids. Per the germline V gene, CDR1 is MNHEY and CDR2 is SVGEGT. Trimming took 7 bases from V and 5 from J, leaving 15 bases between them. CDR3 nucleotide sequence: TGTGCCAGCACTTTAGCGCTAGCAGACAATGAGCAGTTCTTC. This sequence encodes CASTLALADNEQFF.

The CDR3 region has the DNA TGTGCCAGCAGTGATCTAATGTCGGACGGAGCTAACTATGGCTACACCTTC. Its protein product is CASSDLMSDGANYGYTF. This chain uses TRBV25-1 with TRBJ1-2; no clear D. The CDR3 has 17 residues. CDR1 MGHDK and CDR2 SYGVNS come from the germline V gene. V was trimmed by 3 bases and J by 0 bases, leaving 17 bases between them.